Shown below are 23 T cell receptor beta chains from a single sample sequenced in a study of graft-versus-host responses after intestinal transplantation. TCRdb's copy holds only in-frame clones and misses some; the assay was immunoSEQ multiplex PCR. The sample includes approximately 97,000 clones, roughly 92% of them seen just once. Their recognized antigens are unknown. This specimen consisted of unstimulated CD8+ T cells sorted from spleen or lymph node cells, obtained before transplant. The receptor set was obtained from a human donor who was the organ donor for an intestinal transplant.

This chain connects TRBV28 to TRBJ2-7, with D perhaps matching TRBD1 (5 bases). CDR1 is MDHEN and CDR2 is SYDVKM in the germline V gene. V dropped 6 bases and J dropped 0 bases, with 9 bases sitting between them. CDR3 length: 13 amino acids. The CDR3 DNA reads TGTGCCAGCAGATACAGGAACTCCTACGAGCAGTACTTC. It is translated as CASRYRNSYEQYF.

This CDR3 reads CSAEDTSRPEQYF. DNA for the CDR3: TGCAGCGCCGAGGACACCTCCAGGCCCGAGCAGTACTTC. The V and J genes are TRBV29-1 and TRBJ2-7, with D perhaps matching TRBD1 (5 bases). Trimming took 7 bases from V and 6 from J, leaving 19 bases between them. Germline CDR1 reads SQVTM; CDR2 reads ANQGSEA. CDR3 size: 13 residues.

The V call is TRBV28, the J call TRBJ2-5, with D possibly TRBD2 on 5 matching bases. Trimming took off 4 bases at V and 2 bases at J, with 23 bases between the two ends. Looked up from germline, CDR1 is MDHEN and CDR2 is SYDVKM. This CDR3 comprises 18 residues. CDR3 loop: CASSSHPLEVSAQETQYF. The CDR3 DNA reads as TGTGCCAGCAGTTCACACCCTCTTGAGGTTAGCGCACAAGAGACCCAGTACTTC.

This chain connects TRBV14 to TRBJ2-1; possibly TRBD1 for D (5 bases). Trimming cost V 3 bases and J 0 bases, with 9 bases left between them. This CDR3 is built from 15 residues. Germline assignment: CDR1 SGHDN and CDR2 FVKESK. In nucleotides, the CDR3 is TGTGCCAGCAGCCATACAGGATTCTCCTACAATGAGCAGTTCTTC. It yields the protein CASSHTGFSYNEQFF.

This rearrangement joins TRBV18 to TRBJ2-1, with 11 positions matching TRBD2. Germline V lookup: CDR1 KGHSH, CDR2 LQKENI. J was trimmed by 7 bases and V by 10 bases; bases with no gene match: 15. The CDR3 spans 16 residues. The CDR3 DNA reads as TGTGCCACCCGACTAGCGGGACCCCTTGGGTTAAATGAGCAGTTCTTC. This sequence encodes CATRLAGPLGLNEQFF.

The chain joins TRBV28 to TRBJ2-7; D is perhaps TRBD2 (6 bases). Germline V CDR1 and CDR2: MDHEN, SYDVKM. The CDR3 contains 14 residues. Trimming stripped 2 bases from V and 7 bases from J, with 15 bases between. CDR3 coding DNA: TGTGCCAGCAGTTTAGATCTCGGGGCGGGAGAGCAGTACTTC. Translating gives CASSLDLGAGEQYF. Filled out from reference TRBV28 and TRBJ2-7, the complete variable domain reads DVKVTQSSRYLVKRTGEKVFLECVQDMDHENMFWYRQDPGLGLRLIYFSYDVKMKEKGDIPEGYSVSREKKERFSLILESASTNQTSMYLCASSLDLGAGEQYFGPGTRLTVT.

The rearrangement joins TRBV7-2 to TRBJ1-1; D uncertain. The CDR3 spans 18 residues. Trimming took 1 base from V and 3 from J, leaving 21 bases between them. CDR1 SGHTA and CDR2 FQGNSA come from the germline V gene. The CDR3, as DNA: TGTGCCAGCAGCTTAGTTAGCTTTGGTGAGGGCATGCACACTGAAGCTTTCTTT. Translated, it gives CASSLVSFGEGMHTEAFF.

The rearrangement joins TRBV28 to TRBJ2-7; D ambiguous. The CDR3 has 14 amino acids. V lost 3 bases and J lost 2, with 11 bases in between. CDR1 and CDR2 from the germline V gene are MDHEN and SYDVKM. The CDR3 protein is CASSFSNRPYEQYF. CDR3 coding DNA: TGTGCCAGCAGTTTTTCGAACAGACCCTACGAGCAGTACTTC.

The chain recombines TRBV10-3 with TRBJ2-3, with TRBD2 matching 14 bases. This CDR3 is 17 amino acids long. Germline V gene data show CDR1 as ENHRY and CDR2 as SYGVKD. V lost 0 bases, J lost 6 bases, and 5 bases stayed unmatched. The CDR3 is CAISESGTSGGGDTQYF. In nucleotides, the CDR3 is TGTGCCATCAGTGAGTCAGGGACTAGCGGGGGAGGCGATACGCAGTATTTT.

The CDR3 sequence: CASSLPGGHTQYF. For the CDR3, the DNA is TGTGCCAGCAGTCTCCCGGGGGGGCATACGCAGTATTTT. The chain couples TRBV27 to TRBJ2-3, with 8 positions matching TRBD2. Unmatched junction bases numbered 5, after V lost 5 bases and J lost 7 bases. The CDR3 runs 13 residues. Germline V gene sequence: CDR1 MNHEY, CDR2 SMNVEV (reference sequence).

This clone has a handful of counts. The V gene is TRBV30, the J gene TRBJ1-5; D unresolved. The CDR3 has 14 amino acids. From germline, CDR1 is GTSNPN and CDR2 SVGIG (reference sequence). The V end lost 0 bases, the J end lost 2 bases, and 8 bases lay between the germline ends. CDR3 coding DNA: TGTGCCTGGAGTGTTGGGCAGGGCAATCAGCCCCAGCATTTT. Protein: CAWSVGQGNQPQHF. Filled out from reference TRBV30 and TRBJ1-5, the complete variable domain reads SQTIHQWPATLVQPVGSPLSLECTVEGTSNPNLYWYRQAAGRGLQLLFYSVGIGQISSEVPQNLSASRPQDRQFILSSKKLLLSDSGFYLCAWSVGQGNQPQHFGDGTRLSIL.

The chain recombines TRBV10-2 with TRBJ2-1; D is possibly TRBD2 (7 bases). This CDR3 comprises 14 residues. CDR1 and CDR2 from the germline V gene are WSHSY and SAAADI. V was clipped by 4 bases and J by 2 bases, with 9 bases between them. CDR3 in DNA: TGCGCCAGCAGTGCCGGGGGGCCCTACAATGAGCAGTTCTTC. Translating it yields CASSAGGPYNEQFF.

This clone has just a few counts. The chain joins TRBV6-5 to TRBJ1-1, with unresolved D. The V and J ends lost 0 bases and 1 base respectively, with 6 bases between them. Germline V gene sequence: CDR1 MNHEY, CDR2 SVGAGI. The CDR3 sequence is 14 residues long. CDR3 DNA sequence: TGTGCCAGCAGTTACTCGGGAGGGAACACTGAAGCTTTCTTT. Protein sequence: CASSYSGGNTEAFF.

As to this clone: The same CDR3 is also encoded by other DNA sequences in this sample. The chain couples TRBV13 to TRBJ2-2, with a weak D call TRBD2 (6 bases). The length of the CDR3 is 21 residues. The germline V and J ends were trimmed by 5 bases and 0 bases, with 28 bases remaining between them. Germline CDR1 reads PRHDT; CDR2 reads FYEKMQ (reference sequence). CDR3 residues: CASSLVVLWAGKIANTGELFF. CDR3 nucleotides: TGTGCCAGCAGCCTAGTTGTTTTATGGGCGGGAAAAATCGCGAACACCGGGGAGCTGTTTTTT.

The chain uses TRBV5-6 and TRBJ2-3; perhaps TRBD1 as D (5 bases). The V gene lost 4 bases and the J gene lost 1 base, with 13 bases spanning the gap. The CDR3 is 15 amino acids. From germline, CDR1 is SGHDT and CDR2 YYEEEE. CDR3 coding DNA: TGTGCCAGCAGCCACATAGCCAGGGGCACAGATACGCAGTATTTT. It yields the protein CASSHIARGTDTQYF. The full variable domain, in which reference TRBV5-6 and TRBJ2-3 provide the parts outside the CDR3, is DAGVTQSPTHLIKTRGQQVTLRCSPKSGHDTVSWYQQALGQGPQFIFQYYEEEERQRGNFPDRFSGHQFPNYSSELNVNALLLGDSALYLCASSHIARGTDTQYFGPGTRLTVL.

V and J are TRBV11-2 and TRBJ2-2, with 7 positions matching TRBD1. The CDR3 is made up of 15 amino acids. Trimming cost V 5 bases and J 2 bases; bases outside gene matches: 5. Germline loops: CDR1 SGHAT, CDR2 FQNNGV. CDR3 residues: CASSQQGRNTGELFF. CDR3 DNA: TGTGCCAGCAGCCAACAGGGGAGAAACACCGGGGAGCTGTTTTTT.

The V call is TRBV5-1, the J call TRBJ1-2, with TRBD1 as a possible D gene (6 bases). The germline V and J ends were trimmed by 6 bases and 10 bases, with 16 bases remaining between them. Germline V CDR1 and CDR2: SGHRS, YFSETQ. CDR3 length equals 12 residues. The CDR3 here is CASTDRGGTYTF. CDR3 bases: TGCGCCAGCACGGATAGGGGGGGGACCTACACCTTC.

The chain joins TRBV5-1 to TRBJ1-4; D unresolved. The germline V and J ends were trimmed by 0 bases and 12 bases, with 12 bases remaining between them. Germline V gene sequence: CDR1 SGHRS, CDR2 YFSETQ. The CDR3 sequence is 13 residues long. This chain's CDR3 is CASSLGAQEELFF. The CDR3 nucleotides read TGCGCCAGCAGCTTGGGGGCCCAGGAAGAACTGTTTTTT. Based on the CDR3 plus reference TRBV5-1 and TRBJ1-4, the full variable domain is KAGVTQTPRYLIKTRGQQVTLSCSPISGHRSVSWYQQTPGQGLQFLFEYFSETQRNKGNFPGRFSGRQFSNSRSEMNVSTLELGDSALYLCASSLGAQEELFFGSGTQLSVL.

The V and J genes are TRBV27 and TRBJ2-7; 8 nucleotides line up with TRBD2. The CDR3 covers 15 residues. V was pared by 5 bases and J by 11 bases, with 17 bases of the junction left unmatched. Germline assignment: CDR1 MNHEY and CDR2 SMNVEV (reference sequence). Here the CDR3 DNA reads TGTGCCAGCAGTCTGTCACTAGCGGCGATCGACCCTAAGTACTTC. Protein product: CASSLSLAAIDPKYF.

This clone has a handful of counts. The V call is TRBV13, the J call TRBJ2-7, with a weak D call TRBD1 (5 bases). The V end was cut by 1 base, the J end by 0 bases, with 10 bases between. Germline V CDR1 and CDR2: PRHDT, FYEKMQ (reference sequence). The CDR3 has 15 amino acids. Here the CDR3 reads CASSLEGVSSYEQYF. CDR3 in DNA: TGTGCCAGCAGCTTAGAAGGGGTAAGCTCCTACGAGCAGTACTTC.

In the case of this clone: The sample holds other DNA sequences that translate to the same CDR3. This chain uses TRBV27 with TRBJ1-5; no clear D gene. The CDR3 extends over 15 amino acids. V lost 6 bases to trimming and J lost 4 bases, with 16 bases between them. Germline V CDR1 and CDR2: MNHEY, SMNVEV (reference sequence). In nucleotides, the CDR3 is TGTGCCAGCAGCCCTTCTCTAATTCTGAATCAGCCCCAGCATTTT. Amino acids: CASSPSLILNQPQHF.

This chain links TRBV4-1 with TRBJ2-2; D is unresolved. The germline V gene encodes CDR1 MGHRA and CDR2 YSYEKL. V was pared by 4 bases and J by 0 bases, with 9 bases between. This CDR3 region has 15 residues. CDR3 nucleotides: TGCGCCAGCAGCCCGTTCTTCGCGAACACCGGGGAGCTGTTTTTT. Protein product: CASSPFFANTGELFF.

This chain connects TRBV2 to TRBJ1-1; a possible D gene is TRBD1 (6 bases). The CDR3 covers 15 residues. Germline CDR1 reads SNHLY; CDR2 reads FYNNEI. The V gene lost 8 bases and the J gene lost 1 base, with 17 bases spanning the gap. CDR3: CASERHRDKNTEAFF. Here the CDR3 DNA reads TGTGCCAGCGAACGACACCGGGACAAGAACACTGAAGCTTTCTTT.